These 9 T cell receptor beta chains were all obtained from the same sample, sequenced in a study of PD-1 blockade in classical Hodgkin lymphoma. Clones were sequenced by immunoSEQ multiplex PCR, and TCRdb holds only the in-frame ones, with some missing. The sample holds tens of thousands of clones, roughly 80% seen once. Specified time point: cycle 4 day 1 (C4D1), after less than 7 weeks of nivolumab. Every patient had relapsed following autologous stem cell transplantation, and cohorts differed in brentuximab vedotin exposure. The authors purified CD4+ T cells from thawed PBMCs by magnetic negative selection. This specimen consisted of CD4+ T cells from blood, obtained before the fourth cycle of nivolumab. The receptor set was obtained from a human donor with classical Hodgkin lymphoma.

The table lists this clone with a count of one. This sequence joins TRBV7-2 and TRBJ1-3; TRBD1 is a possible D gene (5 bases). Germline loops: CDR1 SGHTA, CDR2 FQGNSA. The CDR3 extends over 16 amino acids. V lost 5 bases and J 5 bases, leaving 19 bases between the germline ends. This CDR3 is CASSTPPGHDRNTIYF. CDR3 DNA sequence: TGTGCCAGCAGCACACCCCCCGGACACGATAGAAACACCATATATTTT.

Only one count was recorded for this clone. The chain couples TRBV14 to TRBJ1-2, with D perhaps matching TRBD1 (5 bases). V was cut by 1 base and J by 5 bases, with 11 bases left in between. The germline V gene has CDR1 SGHDN and CDR2 FVKESK. The CDR3 extends over 14 amino acids. This CDR3 is CASSQVGTRYGYTF. DNA of the CDR3: TGTGCCAGCAGCCAAGTCGGGACCAGATATGGCTACACCTTC.

The J gene is TRBJ2-5, the V gene TRBV30; possibly TRBD2 for D (5 bases). Trimming cost V 0 bases and J 3 bases, with 11 bases left between them. Germline V gene sequence: CDR1 GTSNPN, CDR2 SVGIG (reference sequence). The CDR3 is 14 residues long. The DNA of the CDR3 is TGTGCCTGGAGTGTACTGAGGGCTAAAGAGACCCAGTACTTC. This translates into CAWSVLRAKETQYF.

In this sample, this clone is medium-sized. At the DNA level, this CDR3 is encoded by other sequences in the same sample as well. The chain joins TRBV5-1 to TRBJ1-2, with 7 positions matching TRBD1. The J segment lost 5 bases and the V segment lost 2 bases, leaving 9 bases of the junction unmatched. This CDR3 is 15 amino acids long. The germline V gene encodes CDR1 SGHRS and CDR2 YFSETQ. This CDR3 reads CASSLDPGQTYGYTF. CDR3 DNA: TGCGCCAGCAGCTTAGATCCGGGACAGACTTATGGCTACACCTTC.

The table lists this clone with a count of one. The chain links TRBV7-9 to TRBJ1-1; D not certain. Trimming pared 5 bases from V and 5 bases from J, leaving 9 bases between. Per germline, CDR1 SEHNR and CDR2 FQNEAQ (reference sequence). This CDR3 is built from 12 residues. The CDR3 loop reads CASSPQRTEAFF. As DNA, the CDR3 is TGTGCCAGCAGCCCTCAAAGGACTGAAGCTTTCTTT.

The gene calls are TRBV7-2 and TRBJ1-2; 7 bases are a match to TRBD1. Germline CDR1 reads SGHTA; CDR2 reads FQGNSA. The CDR3 extends over 16 amino acids. Trimming cost V 1 base and J 3 bases; bases outside gene matches: 8. The CDR3 DNA reads as TGTGCCAGCAGCTTAGTTGGTGGAGGGGGCGACTATGGCTACACCTTC. Translation: CASSLVGGGGDYGYTF.

This clone has just a few counts. V is TRBV4-2 and J is TRBJ1-2; D remains ambiguous. This CDR3 has 14 amino acids. The germline V gene has CDR1 LGHNA and CDR2 YNFKEQ. Deletions cut 4 bases from V and 1 base from J, with 10 bases between. As DNA, the CDR3 is TGTGCCAGCAGCCCTACGGGCGGTAACTATGGCTACACCTTC. Translating it yields CASSPTGGNYGYTF.

This clone was recorded only once. The chain links TRBV9 to TRBJ1-1, with D maybe TRBD1 (6 bases). The CDR3 loop spans 15 amino acids. Germline CDR1 and CDR2: SGDLS and YYNGEE. Trimming stripped 1 base from V and 1 base from J, with 11 bases between. The CDR3 sequence: CASSVSGQRNTEAFF. CDR3 in DNA: TGTGCCAGCAGCGTATCGGGACAACGGAACACTGAAGCTTTCTTT.

The chain combines TRBV5-1 with TRBJ1-1, with D possibly matching TRBD1 (5 bases). CDR1 is SGHRS, CDR2 YFSETQ, per germline. The CDR3 sequence is 14 residues long. The V end was cut by 4 bases, the J end by 7 bases, with 17 bases between. The CDR3 sequence is CASSPLGGRDEAFF. CDR3 nucleotides: TGCGCCAGCAGCCCGCTTGGGGGGAGGGATGAAGCTTTCTTT. Together with reference TRBV5-1 and TRBJ1-1, the CDR3 gives the full variable domain: KAGVTQTPRYLIKTRGQQVTLSCSPISGHRSVSWYQQTPGQGLQFLFEYFSETQRNKGNFPGRFSGRQFSNSRSEMNVSTLELGDSALYLCASSPLGGRDEAFFGQGTRLTVV.